These T cell receptor beta chains were read from a single sample in a study of cytomegalovirus exposure and HLA in healthy donors. Using immunoSEQ multiplex PCR, the repertoire was profiled, and TCRdb retains in-frame clones only, with some absent. The table shows 100,000 to 150,000 clones, with 65% to 80% occurring only once. Material for sequencing was PBMCs. The receptors originated from a human donor in good health. Each CDR3 is given with its conserved first and last residue. Fields, in order: CDR3 DNA, CDR3 protein, D gene, V gene, J gene, clone size. A D gene is named only where the DNA matches it firmly. Where a row states a size, it is once, few, many or the class of an expanded clone; other rows omit it.

TGTGCCATCAGTGATTGGTCAGGGGAAGGGCAGTTCTTC,CAISDWSGEGQFF,.,TRBV10-3,TRBJ2-1,.
TGTGCCAGTAGCCTAGTGCGCACAGATACGCAGTATTTT,CASSLVRTDTQYF,.,TRBV19,TRBJ2-3,.
TGTGCCAGCAGCTTGGCAGGGCTTTACGAGCAGTACTTC,CASSLAGLYEQYF,.,TRBV5-6,TRBJ2-7,few
TGTGCCATCAGTGACGGGACAGGGGGCTATGGCTACACCTTC,CAISDGTGGYGYTF,TRBD1,TRBV10-3,TRBJ1-2,.
TGTGCCAGCAGCCAAGGGACAGGGGCGGTCGAGCAGTACTTC,CASSQGTGAVEQYF,TRBD1,TRBV4-2,TRBJ2-7,.
TGTGCCAGCTCACCAGGGCCGGCAGGGACAACGGCTGAAGCTTTCTTT,CASSPGPAGTTAEAFF,.,TRBV18,TRBJ1-1,.
TGTGCCAGTAGTATGAGCAGGACACGACGTGAAGCTTTCTTT,CASSMSRTRREAFF,.,TRBV19,TRBJ1-1,.
TGTGCCAGCAGCCGTGGACAGGGGGGGATCTACGAGCAGTACTTC,CASSRGQGGIYEQYF,TRBD1,TRBV5-4,TRBJ2-7,.
TGTGCCAGCAGCCCCAGGCCTAGCTGGGAAGCTTTCTTT,CASSPRPSWEAFF,.,TRBV13,TRBJ1-1,.
TGTGCCAGCACCACAGGCAACTATGGCTACACCTTC,CASTTGNYGYTF,.,TRBV27,TRBJ1-2,.
TGTGCCAGCAGCCAAACTGGGGGGGACGGTGAGCAGTTCTTC,CASSQTGGDGEQFF,TRBD2,TRBV4-2,TRBJ2-1,.
TGCGCCAGCAGCTGGACCGGGACACCCAACACCGGGGAGCTGTTTTTT,CASSWTGTPNTGELFF,.,TRBV5-1,TRBJ2-2,.
TGTGCCAGCAGTTTACCCAACTCAGATACGCAGTATTTT,CASSLPNSDTQYF,.,TRBV27,TRBJ2-3,few
TGTGCCAGCAGCGTAGCTTTAGTTGGGCCCGGAGATACGCAGTATTTT,CASSVALVGPGDTQYF,.,TRBV9,TRBJ2-3,.
TGTGCCAGCAGCCTACAGGGGGGTTGGACACCCCTCCACTTT,CASSLQGGWTPLHF,TRBD1,TRBV7-6,TRBJ1-6,.
TGTGCCAGCAGGGACAGGCATAAGCAGTACTTC,CASRDRHKQYF,TRBD1,TRBV6-6,TRBJ2-5,.
TGTGCCAGCAGCTTGGGGGGACTAGCGGGGTTCTCCTACGAGCAGTACTTC,CASSLGGLAGFSYEQYF,TRBD2,TRBV5-6,TRBJ2-7,.
TGTGCCAGCAGCCCCCCGGGGTCCTACAATGAGCAGTTCTTC,CASSPPGSYNEQFF,.,TRBV4-2,TRBJ2-1,.
TGTGCCAGCAGTCGAACGGGAGGGACAGATACGCAGTATTTT,CASSRTGGTDTQYF,TRBD2,TRBV7-9,TRBJ2-3,once
TGCGCCAGCAGCCAAGATCAGGTCCCCTACAATGAGCAGTTCTTC,CASSQDQVPYNEQFF,.,TRBV4-1,TRBJ2-1,once
TGTGCCAGCAGTGAAGGGACAGGGATTTCTCGGGGCTATGGCTACACCTTC,CASSEGTGISRGYGYTF,TRBD1,TRBV28,TRBJ1-2,.
TGTGCCAGCAGTTTATACCCAGATATATCCCGGGTCAGGGTCGTTTTCTTC,CASSLYPDISRVRVVFF,.,TRBV27,TRBJ2-1,once
TGTGCCAGCAGACAAGCCAGGGTTATTTATGGCTACACCTTC,CASRQARVIYGYTF,.,TRBV6-6,TRBJ1-2,.
TGTGCCAGCAGCTCGGGACAGGGGTACGAGCAGTACTTC,CASSSGQGYEQYF,TRBD1,TRBV11-2,TRBJ2-7,.
TGTGCCAGCAGCTTTAGCGGGGGGGCGTATGGCGATACGCAGTATTTT,CASSFSGGAYGDTQYF,TRBD2,TRBV7-2,TRBJ2-3,.
TGTGCCAGCAGGAGGACAGGGGCAGATACGCAGTATTTT,CASRRTGADTQYF,TRBD1,TRBV6-4,TRBJ2-3,.